The 14 T cell receptor beta chains presented below share a single source sample, sequenced in a study of CD8 T cells in Susac syndrome. Random-hexamer reverse transcription was applied to about 0.5 to 1 ug RNA. TCRdb fed the immunoSEQ multiplex PCR reads into MiXCR, producing one record per CDR3 protein. The sample lists 170,000 or so distinct CDR3 sequences, about 96% seen once, with around 0.13% in the top ten. The sample taken for sequencing was CD4+ T cells from PBMCs. Every receptor here comes from a human donor with Susac syndrome.

The chain recombines TRBV3-1 with TRBJ2-5; D might be TRBD2 (5 bases). The CDR3 length is 15 residues. Trimming pared 0 bases from V and 7 bases from J, leaving 15 bases between. Germline V CDR1 and CDR2: LGHDT, YNNKEL (reference sequence). The CDR3 reads CASSQDRGLLGTQYF. CDR3 sequence (DNA): TGTGCCAGCAGCCAAGATAGAGGGCTTCTGGGGACCCAGTACTTC.

The V gene is TRBV4-3, the J gene TRBJ2-1, with 11 nucleotides matching TRBD2. The CDR3 spans 16 residues. Germline CDR1 reads LGHNA; CDR2 reads YSLEER. The V and J ends lost 2 bases and 1 base, in that order; junction bases with no gene match: 1. The CDR3 region is CASSQLAGGSYNEQFF. The DNA for the CDR3 is TGCGCCAGCAGCCAACTAGCGGGAGGATCCTACAATGAGCAGTTCTTC.

This clonotype was seen only a few times. The chain uses TRBV18 and TRBJ2-7; D unclear. Trimming cost V 4 bases and J 0 bases, with 7 bases left between them. The V gene's germline CDR1 is KGHSH and CDR2 LQKENI. The CDR3 loop spans 13 amino acids. The CDR3 reads CASSRDRSYEQYV. Here the CDR3 DNA reads TGTGCCAGCTCACGCGACCGCTCCTACGAGCAGTACGTC.

The rearrangement joins TRBV29-1 to TRBJ2-5, with 7 bases fitting TRBD2. The CDR3 runs to 13 residues. The V segment lost 4 bases and the J segment 5 bases; nucleotides outside the gene matches: 7. Per the germline V gene, CDR1 is SQVTM and CDR2 is ANQGSEA. DNA of the CDR3: TGCAGCGTTGCGGGGAGGGCGGACGAGACCCAGTACTTC. Translated, it gives CSVAGRADETQYF. The whole variable domain, remainder taken from reference TRBV29-1 and TRBJ2-5, is SAVISQKPSRDICQRGTSLTIQCQVDSQVTMMFWYRQQPGQSLTLIATANQGSEATYESGFVIDKFPISRPNLTFSTLTVSNMSPEDSSIYLCSVAGRADETQYFGPGTRLLVL.

V gene TRBV6-6 combines with J gene TRBJ2-5; 7 positions agree with TRBD1. CDR3 size: 15 residues. Germline CDR1 is MNHNY and CDR2 is SVGAGI (reference sequence). The trim removed 4 bases at V and 4 bases at J, leaving 9 bases unmatched. DNA for the CDR3: TGTGCCAGCAGTTCAGGGGGTATCGGTTCAGAGACCCAGTACTTC. Its protein is CASSSGGIGSETQYF.

The chain employs TRBV29-1 and TRBJ2-1, with no clear D. V lost 7 bases, J lost 10 bases, and 17 bases lay in between. Germline CDR1 is SQVTM and CDR2 is ANQGSEA. This CDR3 has 12 amino acids. The CDR3 nucleotides are TGCAGCGCGTCAGACCCAGAATCCGAGCAGTTCTTC. Encoded protein: CSASDPESEQFF.

The chain carries TRBV30 and TRBJ2-2; possible D gene TRBD1, 7 bases. From germline, CDR1 is GTSNPN and CDR2 SVGIG (reference sequence). This CDR3 has 16 amino acids. The V gene lost 4 bases and the J gene lost 4 bases, with 19 bases spanning the gap. CDR3: CAWTEGASDLTGELFF. CDR3 nucleotide sequence: TGTGCCTGGACCGAGGGGGCTAGCGACCTCACCGGGGAGCTGTTTTTT.

The chain couples TRBV30 to TRBJ2-1; D call uncertain. From germline, CDR1 is GTSNPN and CDR2 SVGIG (reference sequence). The CDR3 consists of 13 residues. Trimming removed 3 bases from V and 2 bases from J, with 8 bases in between. This chain's CDR3 is CAWSSDAYNEQFF. The CDR3, as DNA: TGTGCCTGGAGCTCGGACGCCTACAATGAGCAGTTCTTC.

The chain is built from TRBV7-3 and TRBJ1-6; D is possibly TRBD1 (6 bases). V lost 4 bases, J lost 6 bases, and 13 bases lay in between. CDR3 length: 15 residues. Per the germline V gene, CDR1 is SGHTA and CDR2 is FQGTGA. In nucleotides, the CDR3 is TGTGCCAGCAGCTCCACAGGGCGATCTAATTCACCCCTCCACTTT. Its translation: CASSSTGRSNSPLHF.

V and J are TRBV18 and TRBJ2-3; D remains unclear. The CDR3 extends over 14 amino acids. The germline V gene has CDR1 KGHSH and CDR2 LQKENI. V shed 0 bases and J shed 1 base, with 5 bases lying between them. The CDR3 spells CASSPPARTDTQYF. In nucleotides, the CDR3 is TGTGCCAGCTCACCACCGGCCCGCACAGATACGCAGTATTTT. The full variable domain, with the rest looked up from reference TRBV18 and TRBJ2-3, is NAGVMQNPRHLVRRRGQEARLRCSPMKGHSHVYWYRQLPEEGLKFMVYLQKENIIDESGMPKERFSAEFPKEGPSILRIQQVVRGDSAAYFCASSPPARTDTQYFGPGTRLTVL.

V and J are TRBV4-3 and TRBJ2-2, with D perhaps TRBD2 (6 bases). V gave up 0 bases and J gave up 6 bases, with 17 bases separating them. The CDR3 has 17 residues. Germline values: CDR1 LGHNA, CDR2 YSLEER. This chain's CDR3 is CASSQEGPGVGAGELFF. CDR3 in DNA: TGCGCCAGCAGCCAAGAGGGCCCGGGGGTAGGGGCCGGGGAGCTGTTTTTT.

The V gene is TRBV28, the J gene TRBJ2-1, with 9 nucleotides matching TRBD2. V dropped 2 bases and J dropped 0; count of bases not matched to a gene: 8. This CDR3 has 18 amino acids. The V gene's germline CDR1 is MDHEN and CDR2 SYDVKM. The DNA of the CDR3 is TGTGCCAGCAGTTTACTAGCGGGACTAGGAGGCTCCTACAATGAGCAGTTCTTC. It encodes CASSLLAGLGGSYNEQFF. Using reference TRBV28 and TRBJ2-1 for the parts outside the CDR3, the full variable domain is DVKVTQSSRYLVKRTGEKVFLECVQDMDHENMFWYRQDPGLGLRLIYFSYDVKMKEKGDIPEGYSVSREKKERFSLILESASTNQTSMYLCASSLLAGLGGSYNEQFFGPGTRLTVL.

The chain has TRBV20-1 and TRBJ2-1; 14 bases are a match to TRBD2. The CDR3 covers 16 residues. The ends lost 4 bases at V and 7 bases at J; junction bases unmatched: 9. Germline assignment: CDR1 DFQATT and CDR2 SNEGSKA (reference sequence). The DNA of the CDR3 is TGCAGTGCTAAGAACCTGGGACTAGCGGGAGCAAATGAGCAGTTCTTC. It translates to CSAKNLGLAGANEQFF.

This clonotype was seen once. The V call is TRBV28, the J call TRBJ2-7, with D possibly TRBD1 on 6 matching bases. Germline-derived CDR1 and CDR2 are MDHEN and SYDVKM. Trimming pared 6 bases from V and 3 bases from J, leaving 15 bases between. CDR3 size: 14 residues. CDR3 residues: CASRKIGGVYEQYF. CDR3 in DNA: TGTGCCAGCAGGAAGATAGGGGGTGTCTACGAGCAGTACTTC.